This T cell receptor (beta chain) was sequenced during a study of cytomegalovirus exposure and HLA in healthy donors. Whole-study results and caveats: Listed as cytomegalovirus-associated were 170 or so TCR beta chains. Analyses of presence/absence relied on an assumption of roughly uniform sequencing depth across donors.

Vbeta (60) and Jbeta (13) primers were used in the PCR. The repertoire was sequenced with immunoSEQ multiplex PCR; TCRdb's copy has only in-frame clones and lacks some. Of roughly 130,000 clones in the sample, approximately 86% were seen once. On this clone: Its antigen is unidentified.

The clonotype was recovered from a boy aged 5 to 17 in good health and CMV-seronegative. Sequencing input: PBMCs.

CDR3 DNA: TGCGCCAGCAGCAAGGGTCGCGGGAATCAGCCCCAGCATTTT. Its translation: CASSKGRGNQPQHF. The genes are TRBV4-3 and TRBJ1-5, with D unresolved. Trimming took off 5 bases at V and 4 bases at J, with 12 bases between the two ends. This CDR3 spans 14 amino acids. Germline assignment: CDR1 LGHNA and CDR2 YSLEER.